The rows below give T cell receptor beta chains drawn from one sample of a study of blood T cell repertoires in COVID-19. The protocol was immunoSEQ multiplex PCR, while the TCRdb copy is restricted to in-frame clones and leaves out a portion. The sample lists 150,000 to 200,000 clones; roughly four fifths were seen once. Sequenced sample: peripheral blood. These receptors were collected from a human donor in a cohort sampled during active COVID-19. CDR3s include the opening cysteine and the closing phenylalanine or tryptophan. The D gene is left open where the match is weak. Expanded clones are given a class, and other clones once, few, many or no size at all.

d_gene	j_gene	v_gene	abundance	CDR3aa	CDR3nt
-	TRBJ1-3	TRBV6-5	-	CASTGGGRRNTIYF	TGTGCCAGCACCGGGGGGGGACGGAGAAACACCATATATTTT
TRBD1	TRBJ1-2	TRBV19	-	CASSFYRGLDYGYTF	TGTGCCAGTAGTTTCTACAGGGGGCTAGACTATGGCTACACCTTC
-	TRBJ2-7	TRBV18	-	CASSPSTLGSSYEQYF	TGTGCCAGCTCACCATCTACCCTGGGGAGCTCCTACGAGCAGTACTTC
TRBD2	TRBJ2-1	TRBV2	-	CASSEYAGTSGGAGNEQFF	TGTGCCAGCAGTGAATACGCCGGGACTAGCGGGGGGGCCGGCAATGAGCAGTTCTTC
-	TRBJ1-3	TRBV25-1	many	CASSEERTGNTIYF	TGTGCCAGCAGTGAGGAGCGGACTGGAAACACCATATATTTT
TRBD1	TRBJ1-6	TRBV6-5	-	CASSPTGTGRSPLHF	TGTGCCAGCAGCCCCACCGGGACAGGGCGGTCACCCCTCCACTTT
-	TRBJ1-5	TRBV6-5	-	CASSYSGDQPQHF	TGTGCCAGCAGTTACTCCGGGGATCAGCCCCAGCATTTT
-	TRBJ1-5	TRBV6-5	-	CASGQNQPQHF	TGTGCCAGCGGACAGAATCAGCCCCAGCATTTT
-	TRBJ1-1	TRBV25-1	-	CASRRSRVNTEAFF	TGTGCCAGCAGGCGATCCAGGGTGAACACTGAAGCTTTCTTT
-	TRBJ2-3	TRBV5-6	-	CASSKGGISTDTQYF	TGTGCCAGCAGCAAGGGCGGGATTAGCACAGATACGCAGTATTTT
TRBD1	TRBJ2-3	TRBV7-2	-	CASSPRTGSTDTQYF	TGTGCCAGCAGCCCACGGACAGGCAGCACAGATACGCAGTATTTT
-	TRBJ1-2	TRBV19	-	CASSPQPETGPLAGYTF	TGTGCCAGTAGTCCCCAACCCGAGACAGGACCCTTGGCTGGCTACACCTTC
-	TRBJ2-3	TRBV3-1/TRBV3-2	once	CASSHRSPSSTDTQYF	TGTGCCAGCAGCCACCGCAGTCCCTCTAGCACAGATACGCAGTATTTT
-	TRBJ2-1	TRBV27	few	CASSLDIPLYNEQFF	TGTGCCAGCAGTTTAGACATCCCCCTCTACAATGAGCAGTTCTTC
-	TRBJ2-1	TRBV10-3	-	CAIRNTGTSSYNEQFF	TGTGCCATCAGGAATACAGGGACCAGCTCCTACAATGAGCAGTTCTTC
TRBD1	TRBJ2-7	TRBV6-5	-	CASSLTDRGLYEQYF	TGTGCCAGCAGTCTCACGGACAGGGGGCTGTACGAGCAGTACTTC
TRBD1	TRBJ1-5	TRBV27	-	CASSFSGQTYNQPQHF	TGTGCCAGCAGTTTCTCGGGACAGACCTACAATCAGCCCCAGCATTTT
-	TRBJ1-5	TRBV19	-	CASSIDSSQPQHF	TGTGCCAGTAGTATTGACAGTTCTCAGCCCCAGCATTTT
-	TRBJ1-5	TRBV19	-	CASSLGRTATNQPQHF	TGTGCCAGTAGCCTGGGGAGGACGGCTACGAATCAGCCCCAGCATTTT
-	TRBJ1-3	TRBV2	-	CASSAANGNTIYF	TGTGCCAGCAGCGCGGCGAATGGAAACACCATATATTTT
TRBD1	TRBJ1-1	TRBV7-8	once	CASTTDRVHMNTEAFF	TGTGCCAGCACCACTGACAGGGTCCACATGAACACTGAAGCTTTCTTT
TRBD1	TRBJ1-1	TRBV7-9	many	CASSSGTGVEDTEAFF	TGTGCCAGCAGCTCCGGGACAGGGGTAGAGGACACTGAAGCTTTCTTT
TRBD1	TRBJ1-3	TRBV23-1	-	CASSQDRASGNTIYF	TGCGCCAGCAGTCAGGACAGGGCCTCTGGAAACACCATATATTTT
TRBD1	TRBJ1-1	TRBV18	-	CASSREQGAKWDTEAFF	TGTGCCAGCTCACGAGAACAGGGGGCGAAATGGGACACTGAAGCTTTCTTT
-	TRBJ1-1	TRBV25-1	-	CASSESTFEDTEAFF	TGTGCCAGCAGTGAATCAACCTTTGAGGACACTGAAGCTTTCTTT
-	TRBJ1-2	TRBV5-6	-	CASSLGGSENYGYTF	TGTGCCAGCAGCTTGGGAGGGTCCGAGAACTATGGCTACACCTTC
TRBD1	TRBJ2-2	TRBV18	-	CASSPPRGQGPGELFF	TGTGCCAGCTCACCACCGAGGGGACAGGGGCCCGGGGAGCTGTTTTTT
-	TRBJ1-4	TRBV19	-	CASGTFGLGEKLFF	TGTGCCAGCGGTACTTTTGGGCTTGGGGAAAAACTGTTTTTT
-	TRBJ1-1	TRBV3-1/TRBV3-2	-	CASSQQGGTEAFF	TGTGCCAGCAGCCAACAAGGGGGCACTGAAGCTTTCTTT
TRBD1	TRBJ1-2	TRBV10-1	-	CASSEHRQGRDGYTF	TGCGCCAGCAGTGAGCACCGACAGGGACGGGATGGCTACACCTTC
TRBD1	TRBJ2-4	TRBV30	-	CAWSEGATAKNIQYF	TGTGCCTGGAGTGAGGGGGCGACAGCCAAAAACATTCAGTACTTC
-	TRBJ2-1	TRBV27	-	CALETCGDNEQFF	TGTGCATTGGAAACATGCGGGGACAATGAGCAGTTCTTC
TRBD2	TRBJ2-3	TRBV13	-	CASSLVGLAGVSDTQYF	TGTGCCAGCAGCTTAGTGGGACTAGCGGGAGTGTCGGATACGCAGTATTTT
TRBD2	TRBJ2-2	TRBV5-1	-	CASSFSHQRDHGGELFF	TGCGCCAGCAGCTTCTCCCACCAGCGGGATCACGGCGGGGAGCTGTTTTTT
-	TRBJ1-1	TRBV3-1/TRBV3-2	-	CASTIQGRTEAFF	TGTGCCAGCACCATACAGGGACGAACTGAAGCTTTCTTT
TRBD2	TRBJ2-2	TRBV19	-	CASSIGRTSSRELFF	TGTGCCAGTAGTATAGGTCGGACTAGTTCGAGGGAGCTGTTTTTT
TRBD2	TRBJ2-3	TRBV6-2/TRBV6-3	-	CASSYPRSGSRDTQYF	TGTGCCAGCAGTTACCCTCGCAGCGGGAGCCGCGATACGCAGTATTTT
-	TRBJ1-5	TRBV7-2	-	CASSLRVGGDQPQHF	TGTGCCAGCAGCTTACGGGTGGGGGGGGATCAGCCCCAGCATTTT
-	TRBJ1-3	TRBV3-1/TRBV3-2	-	CASSPGGRSSGNTIYF	TGTGCCAGCAGCCCCGGAGGGCGGAGCTCTGGAAACACCATATATTTT
TRBD2	TRBJ2-3	TRBV19	once	CASNLREGRDTQYF	TGTGCCAGTAATTTGCGGGAGGGCAGGGATACGCAGTATTTT
-	TRBJ1-1	TRBV5-1	-	CASSPTEANTEAFF	TGCGCCAGCAGTCCGACAGAGGCGAACACTGAAGCTTTCTTT
TRBD2	TRBJ2-4	TRBV13	once	CASSLGLAAAKNIQYF	TGTGCCAGCAGCTTAGGGCTAGCGGCAGCCAAAAACATTCAGTACTTC
-	TRBJ2-5	TRBV2	-	CASRAGSETQYF	TGTGCCAGCAGGGCAGGGTCAGAGACCCAGTACTTC
TRBD2	TRBJ2-5	TRBV20-1	-	CGLSGGETQYF	TGCGGCCTGTCCGGGGGGGAGACCCAGTACTTC
-	TRBJ2-7	TRBV6-2/TRBV6-3	-	CASSYGEVEQYF	TGTGCCAGCAGTTACGGAGAGGTCGAGCAGTACTTC
-	TRBJ1-5	TRBV29-1	-	CSVGPHPSNQPQHF	TGCAGCGTTGGCCCACACCCTAGCAATCAGCCCCAGCATTTT
-	TRBJ2-3	TRBV30	-	CAWSVLSLTDTQYF	TGTGCCTGGAGTGTCCTGTCCCTCACAGATACGCAGTATTTT